The rows below give T cell receptor beta chains drawn from one sample of a study of T cell responses to AZD1222 COVID-19 vaccine. The assay was immunoSEQ multiplex PCR, and TCRdb's table has in-frame clones only and misses some. The table includes 100,000 or so clones, just over 85% detected once. The sequencing used peripheral blood, collected 28 days after the second AZD1222 dose. The source of these receptors is an adult who received the AZD1222 COVID-19 vaccine. The CDR3 runs from the conserved cysteine through the conserved F or W. The order of the fields is V gene, J gene, clone size, D gene, CDR3 protein, CDR3 DNA. D genes are given only for firm matches. Expanded clones get a size class; other rows say once, few or many, or leave the size out.

>TRBV12-3/TRBV12-4|TRBJ1-6|few|TRBD1
CASSPGQSPLHF
TGTGCCAGCAGTCCGGGACAGTCACCCCTCCACTTT
>TRBV7-9|TRBJ2-3|-|-
CATPEGTDTQYF
TGTGCCACCCCCGAGGGCACAGATACGCAGTATTTT
>TRBV28|TRBJ1-1|-|-
CASSSDTTEAFF
TGTGCCAGCAGTTCGGACACAACTGAAGCTTTCTTT
>TRBV6-1|TRBJ1-4|-|-
CASSEAGRNEKLFF
TGTGCCAGCAGTGAAGCGGGACGGAATGAAAAACTGTTTTTT
>TRBV19|TRBJ2-4|once|TRBD1
CASSIIPGTGGSKNIQYF
TGTGCCAGTAGTATAATCCCCGGGACAGGGGGATCCAAAAACATTCAGTACTTC
>TRBV5-4|TRBJ1-1|-|TRBD1
CASSRGRTGGNTEAFF
TGTGCCAGCAGCCGGGGGAGGACAGGGGGCAACACTGAAGCTTTCTTT
>TRBV5-4|TRBJ2-7|few|TRBD1
CASSLGQGAVEQYF
TGTGCCAGCAGCTTGGGGCAGGGGGCAGTCGAGCAGTACTTC
>TRBV18|TRBJ1-1|-|-
CASSPMKDTEAFF
TGTGCCAGCTCACCTATGAAGGACACTGAAGCTTTCTTT
>TRBV7-8|TRBJ1-5|-|-
CASSLGGQESQPQHF
TGTGCCAGCAGCCTAGGGGGGCAGGAGAGCCAGCCCCAGCATTTT
>TRBV9|TRBJ2-2|-|-
CASSASRGSNTGELFF
TGTGCCAGCAGCGCTTCCAGGGGCTCGAACACCGGGGAGCTGTTTTTT
>TRBV21-1|TRBJ2-3|-|-
CASSKDLARSSTDTQYF
TGTGCCAGCAGCAAAGATCTAGCGAGATCTAGCACAGATACGCAGTATTTT
>TRBV10-2|TRBJ1-2|-|-
CASSGGRDYGYTF
TGCGCCAGCAGTGGGGGCAGGGACTATGGCTACACCTTC
>TRBV2|TRBJ1-5|-|TRBD1
CASSAEGAHDQPQHF
TGTGCCAGCAGTGCGGAGGGGGCGCACGATCAGCCCCAGCATTTT
>TRBV7-3|TRBJ2-2|-|-
CASRSANTGELFF
TGTGCCAGCAGATCCGCGAACACCGGGGAGCTGTTTTTT
>TRBV3-1/TRBV3-2|TRBJ2-7|-|TRBD2
CASSPSGRAYEQYF
TGTGCCAGCAGCCCTAGCGGGAGGGCTTACGAGCAGTACTTC
>TRBV10-1|TRBJ1-6|many|-
CASSLQQNSPLHF
TGCGCCAGCAGTTTACAGCAAAATTCACCCCTCCACTTT
>TRBV7-2|TRBJ1-6|-|TRBD1
CASSLGGTGVLSPLHF
TGTGCCAGCAGCTTAGGGGGGACAGGGGTATTGTCACCCCTCCACTTT
>TRBV25-1|TRBJ1-6|-|TRBD1
CASSDVTGWNSPLHF
TGTGCCAGCAGTGATGTGACAGGGTGGAATTCACCCCTCCACTTT
>TRBV5-1|TRBJ2-6|-|-
CASSPDVANVLTF
TGCGCCAGCAGCCCCGATGTCGCCAACGTCCTGACTTTC
>TRBV2|TRBJ2-3|-|-
CASSEGRDTQYF
TGTGCCAGCAGTGAAGGGAGAGATACGCAGTATTTT
>TRBV27|TRBJ1-2|-|TRBD1
CASSPRDRFYGYTF
TGTGCCAGCAGTCCCCGGGACAGGTTCTATGGCTACACCTTC
>TRBV5-1|TRBJ1-5|-|TRBD1
CASSAWTGGNQPQHF
TGCGCCAGCAGCGCCTGGACAGGGGGCAATCAGCCCCAGCATTTT
>TRBV27|TRBJ2-1|-|TRBD2
CASSLRTSGGSRAYNEQFF
TGTGCCAGCAGTTTGCGGACTAGCGGGGGCTCCAGGGCCTACAATGAGCAGTTCTTC
>TRBV5-6|TRBJ2-7|-|TRBD1
CASSPWTGETHEQYF
TGTGCCAGCAGCCCGTGGACAGGGGAGACCCACGAGCAGTACTTC
>TRBV7-9|TRBJ1-4|many|-
CAVPRETNEKLFF
TGTGCCGTACCCCGGGAGACTAATGAAAAACTGTTTTTT
>TRBV19|TRBJ1-5|-|-
CASSITQGNQPQHF
TGTGCCAGTAGTATTACCCAGGGGAATCAGCCCCAGCATTTT
>TRBV7-8|TRBJ2-1|-|-
CASSFKRTERYNEQFF
TGTGCCAGCAGCTTCAAAAGGACAGAACGTTACAATGAGCAGTTCTTC
>TRBV5-1|TRBJ1-6|-|TRBD1
CASSFGQGAASPLHF
TGCGCCAGCAGCTTCGGACAGGGGGCGGCCTCACCCCTCCACTTT
>TRBV19|TRBJ2-2|-|TRBD2
CASSMRGASGELFF
TGTGCCAGTAGTATGCGGGGGGCGAGCGGGGAGCTGTTTTTT
>TRBV15|TRBJ2-2|-|-
CATGIGAANTGELFF
TGTGCCACAGGGATCGGGGCGGCGAACACCGGGGAGCTGTTTTTT
>TRBV10-3|TRBJ1-2|-|-
CAISESTGHGYTF
TGTGCCATCAGTGAGTCGACTGGGCATGGCTACACCTTC
>TRBV3-1/TRBV3-2|TRBJ2-7|-|-
CASSQVASYEQYF
TGTGCCAGCAGCCAAGTAGCGTCCTACGAGCAGTACTTC
>TRBV19|TRBJ2-7|-|TRBD2
CASSTRTSGMGEQYF
TGTGCCAGTAGCACCCGGACTAGCGGGATGGGAGAGCAGTACTTC
>TRBV6-5|TRBJ2-2|-|-
CASSYSKSFNTGELFF
TGTGCCAGCAGTTACTCGAAGAGTTTTAACACCGGGGAGCTGTTTTTT
>TRBV7-9|TRBJ1-3|-|TRBD1
CASSPGQPSGNTIYF
TGTGCCAGCAGCCCGGGACAGCCCTCTGGAAACACCATATATTTT
>TRBV13|TRBJ2-3|-|TRBD2
CASRTPGLARNTQYF
TGTGCCAGTCGGACGCCCGGACTAGCGAGAAATACGCAGTATTTT
>TRBV11-2|TRBJ1-6|few|-
CASSLPGGGGGPLHF
TGTGCCAGCAGCTTACCTGGCGGCGGAGGGGGACCCCTCCACTTT
>TRBV4-1|TRBJ2-1|-|TRBD2
CASSRGLAGGPTNEQFF
TGCGCCAGCAGCCGAGGACTAGCGGGGGGGCCGACGAATGAGCAGTTCTTC